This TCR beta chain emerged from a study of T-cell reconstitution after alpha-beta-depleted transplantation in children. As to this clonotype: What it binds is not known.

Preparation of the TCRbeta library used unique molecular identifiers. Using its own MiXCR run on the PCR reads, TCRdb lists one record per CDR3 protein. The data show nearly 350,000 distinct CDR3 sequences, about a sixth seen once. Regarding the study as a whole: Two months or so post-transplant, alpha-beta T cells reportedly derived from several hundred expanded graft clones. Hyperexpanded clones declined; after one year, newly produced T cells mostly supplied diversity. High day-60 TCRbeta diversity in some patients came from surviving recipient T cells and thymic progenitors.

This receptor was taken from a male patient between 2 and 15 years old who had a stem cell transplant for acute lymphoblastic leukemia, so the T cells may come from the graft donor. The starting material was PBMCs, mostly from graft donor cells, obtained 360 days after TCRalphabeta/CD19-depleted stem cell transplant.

The CDR3 protein is CASSYSIMGTGELFF. The CDR3 DNA reads TGTGCCAGCAGTTACTCGATAATGGGGACCGGGGAGCTGTTTTTT. The rearrangement joins TRBV6-5 to TRBJ2-2, with D uncertain. Trimming shortened V by 0 bases and J by 5 bases, and 10 bases separated the two germline ends. The CDR3 contains 15 residues. Germline V gives CDR1 MNHEY, CDR2 SVGAGI.